What follows are 24 T cell receptor beta chains derived from one specimen sequenced in a study of Tregs in tolerant kidney transplant recipients. The repertoire was sequenced with immunoSEQ multiplex PCR; TCRdb's copy has only in-frame clones and lacks some. Found here are around 230,000 clones, around 81% of them singletons; the top ten hold roughly 0.67%. Sequencing was performed on CD4+ T cells from blood. Receptors were obtained from a human donor in good health.

This chain links TRBV2 with TRBJ2-5, with D perhaps TRBD2 (5 bases). Trimming pared 6 bases from V and 0 bases from J, leaving 8 bases between. Germline-derived CDR1 and CDR2 are SNHLY and FYNNEI. The CDR3 covers 13 residues. CDR3 loop: CASRDWDQETQYF. CDR3 nucleotide sequence: TGTGCCAGCAGGGACTGGGACCAAGAGACCCAGTACTTC.

This clone has just a few counts. The chain carries TRBV5-6 and TRBJ2-7; D might be TRBD2 (7 bases). The germline CDR1 and CDR2 sequences are SGHDT and YYEEEE. The CDR3 is 14 amino acids. Trimming took 1 base from V and 6 from J, leaving 14 bases between them. The CDR3 coding sequence is TGTGCCAGCAGCTTGCCAGCGGGACAACTCGAGCAGTACTTC. Translating gives CASSLPAGQLEQYF.

The rearrangement joins TRBV19 to TRBJ2-1; D is perhaps TRBD1 or TRBD2 (5 bases each). Germline loops: CDR1 LNHDA, CDR2 SQIVND (reference sequence). This CDR3 has 14 amino acids. V was cut by 0 bases and J by 9 bases, with 12 bases left in between. The CDR3 coding sequence is TGTGCCAGTAGTATAGATCGTGGGACGGGTGAGCAGTTCTTC. As protein: CASSIDRGTGEQFF.

The gene calls are TRBV11-3 and TRBJ2-7, with D unclear. CDR1 and CDR2 (germline): SGHNT, YENEEA. V shed 5 bases and J shed 9 bases, with 20 bases lying between them. There are 14 residues in the CDR3. The CDR3, as DNA: TGTGCCAGCAGCCCTTATTATGGGGTAACGCCGCAGTACTTC. Translating gives CASSPYYGVTPQYF. Complete variable domain (other parts from reference TRBV11-3 and TRBJ2-7): EAGVVQSPRYKIIEKKQPVAFWCNPISGHNTLYWYLQNLGQGPELLIRYENEEAVDDSQLPKDRFSAERLKGVDSTLKIQPAELGDSAVYLCASSPYYGVTPQYFGPGTRLTVT.

This chain's CDR3 is CASNPQGGVGQYF. The CDR3 DNA sequence: TGTGCCAGCAACCCACAAGGGGGGGTTGGGCAGTACTTC. The chain recombines TRBV6-5 with TRBJ2-7; D is possibly TRBD2 (7 bases). The V end lost 7 bases, the J end lost 9 bases, and 19 bases lay between the germline ends. The CDR3 extends over 13 amino acids. Germline lookup yields CDR1 MNHEY and CDR2 SVGAGI.

This chain connects TRBV7-8 to TRBJ2-7, with a possible D match to TRBD1 (5 bases). The germline gives CDR1 SGHVS, CDR2 FQNEAQ. The CDR3 is 13 amino acids. V was clipped by 5 bases and J by 4 bases, with 12 bases between them. The CDR3 region has the DNA TGTGCCAGCAGCCCAAAGCAGGGTTACGAGCAGTACTTC. Protein: CASSPKQGYEQYF.

The V gene is TRBV6-1, the J gene TRBJ1-5; unclear D gene. CDR1 and CDR2 from the germline V gene are MNHNS and SASEGT. Trimming pared 4 bases from V and 2 bases from J, leaving 9 bases between. CDR3 size: 14 residues. Here the CDR3 DNA reads TGTGCCAGCAGTGCGTCGCCAGGCAATCAGCCCCAGCATTTT. Translated, it gives CASSASPGNQPQHF.

The V and J genes are TRBV6-5 and TRBJ2-3, with no clear D. The length of the CDR3 is 13 residues. The germline V gene has CDR1 MNHEY and CDR2 SVGAGI. V lost 7 bases, J lost 0 bases, and 8 bases lay in between. CDR3 nucleotides: TGTGCCAGCACCCACCCAAGCACAGATACGCAGTATTTT. Amino acid sequence: CASTHPSTDTQYF.

Comment on this clone: The junction does not match germline at one end; this may be a read error. The chain recombines TRBV9 with TRBJ2-5; no reliable D call. This CDR3 is built from 14 residues. In germline, CDR1 is SGDLS, CDR2 YYNGEE. CDR3 region: CASSVDSGLEAQYF. DNA for the CDR3: TGTGCCAGCAGCGTAGACTCAGGCCTAGAGGCCCAGTACTTC.

This clone was counted a few times. The chain couples TRBV5-1 to TRBJ2-2; 10 positions match TRBD2. The CDR3 runs 16 residues. The germline V gene has CDR1 SGHRS and CDR2 YFSETQ. J was trimmed by 6 bases and V by 4 bases; bases with no gene match: 9. The CDR3 DNA reads as TGCGCCAGCAGCCCCCGGCTAGCGGGGGTTTCCGGGGAGCTGTTTTTT. Protein product: CASSPRLAGVSGELFF. Complete variable domain (other parts from reference TRBV5-1 and TRBJ2-2): KAGVTQTPRYLIKTRGQQVTLSCSPISGHRSVSWYQQTPGQGLQFLFEYFSETQRNKGNFPGRFSGRQFSNSRSEMNVSTLELGDSALYLCASSPRLAGVSGELFFGEGSRLTVL.

The V and J genes are TRBV11-2 and TRBJ2-3; D is possibly TRBD2 (5 bases). The germline CDR1 and CDR2 sequences are SGHAT and FQNNGV. The CDR3 totals 14 residues. Trimming took off 6 bases at V and 2 bases at J, with 12 bases between the two ends. Here the CDR3 reads CASSLGLNTDTQYF. The DNA of the CDR3 is TGTGCCAGCAGTCTAGGACTCAACACAGATACGCAGTATTTT.

The CDR3 here is CASSYSSPREKDEAFF. The CDR3 region has the DNA TGTGCCAGCAGTTACTCGAGTCCCAGGGAAAAGGATGAAGCTTTCTTT. This chain joins TRBV6-6 and TRBJ1-1; D perhaps matches TRBD1 (5 bases). Per the germline V gene, CDR1 is MNHNY and CDR2 is SVGAGI (reference sequence). The length of the CDR3 is 16 residues. V was shortened by 0 bases and J by 7 bases, with 18 bases between the two germline ends.

This chain's CDR3 is CASTQQGATNEKLFF. CDR3 in DNA: TGTGCCAGCACTCAGCAGGGGGCAACTAATGAAAAACTGTTTTTT. This chain links TRBV6-1 with TRBJ1-4, with 7 positions matching TRBD1. CDR1 is MNHNS, CDR2 SASEGT, per germline. V lost 7 bases to trimming and J lost 0 bases; unmatched junction nucleotides: 5. This CDR3 contains 15 residues.

The rearrangement uses TRBV7-3 and TRBJ2-2, with 10 bases aligning to TRBD1. The CDR3 totals 15 residues. Germline lookup yields CDR1 SGHTA and CDR2 FQGTGA. J was trimmed by 5 bases and V by 7 bases; bases with no gene match: 7. The CDR3 nucleotides are TGTGCCAGCACCCAGACAGGGGGCAGGACCGGGGAGCTGTTTTTT. Its protein is CASTQTGGRTGELFF.

The chain links TRBV30 to TRBJ1-3; a weak D match, TRBD1 (5 bases). The germline CDR1 and CDR2 sequences are GTSNPN and SVGIG (reference sequence). The V gene lost 3 bases and the J gene lost 0 bases, with 9 bases spanning the gap. The CDR3 consists of 14 residues. The CDR3 loop is CAWSHGGSGNTIYF. The CDR3 nucleotides are TGTGCCTGGAGCCACGGGGGCTCTGGAAACACCATATATTTT.

The V gene is TRBV19, the J gene TRBJ2-7; a weak D match, TRBD1 (6 bases). The ends were cut back, 5 bases at V and 2 bases at J, with 13 bases in the middle. Germline V gives CDR1 LNHDA, CDR2 SQIVND (reference sequence). CDR3 length: 14 amino acids. This CDR3 is CASSDRPGPYEQYF. The DNA of the CDR3 is TGTGCCAGTAGTGACAGGCCGGGACCCTACGAGCAGTACTTC.

The chain joins TRBV7-2 to TRBJ2-7, with D uncertain. Trimming took 1 base from V and 3 from J, leaving 7 bases between them. Per the germline V gene, CDR1 is SGHTA and CDR2 is FQGNSA. The length of the CDR3 is 13 residues. The CDR3 here is CASSLVVIYEQYF. DNA of the CDR3: TGTGCCAGCAGCTTAGTGGTTATCTACGAGCAGTACTTC.

The V and J genes are TRBV7-9 and TRBJ2-1; the D gene is possibly TRBD1 (5 bases). The V end lost 2 bases, the J end lost 6 bases, and 20 bases lay between the germline ends. The CDR3 totals 17 residues. CDR1 and CDR2 (germline): SEHNR, FQNEAQ (reference sequence). CDR3 sequence reads: CASSLRGGFTVVNEQFF. For the CDR3, the DNA is TGTGCCAGCAGCTTAAGGGGTGGATTTACGGTTGTCAATGAGCAGTTCTTC.

This chain uses TRBV6-6 with TRBJ2-7, with 9 positions matching TRBD1. CDR3 length: 12 amino acids. Germline V gene data show CDR1 as MNHNY and CDR2 as SVGAGI (reference sequence). The V gene end was trimmed by 7 bases and the J gene end by 4 bases; junction bases not matched to a gene: 2. CDR3 sequence reads: CASKTGGYEQYF. In nucleotides, the CDR3 is TGTGCCAGCAAGACAGGGGGATACGAGCAGTACTTC.

This clone was found a few times. This chain's CDR3 is CAISESPSEHQPQHF. The CDR3 DNA reads as TGTGCCATCAGTGAGTCGCCCTCGGAACATCAGCCCCAGCATTTT. The rearrangement links TRBV10-3 to TRBJ1-5; D ambiguous. CDR1 and CDR2 from the germline V gene are ENHRY and SYGVKD. V lost 0 bases, J lost 5 bases, and 11 bases lay in between. This CDR3 comprises 15 residues.

The chain is built from TRBV29-1 and TRBJ1-2; D not certain. The germline V gene encodes CDR1 SQVTM and CDR2 ANQGSEA. The CDR3 runs to 11 residues. The ends were cut back, 2 bases at V and 8 bases at J, with 9 bases in the middle. For the CDR3, the DNA is TGCAGCGTTGAATCCCCCTCGGGCTACACCTTC. Its translation is CSVESPSGYTF.

The CDR3 DNA reads TGCGCCAGCATTCGCCCCCCCTACGAGCAGTACTTC. Translation gives CASIRPPYEQYF. The chain carries TRBV23-1 and TRBJ2-7; D is unclear. TRBV23-1 is assigned to the ORF class and has an uncertain function. The CDR3 contains 12 residues. Trimming shortened V by 7 bases and J by 2 bases, and 9 bases separated the two germline ends.

V gene TRBV7-9 combines with J gene TRBJ2-1; 9 bases line up with TRBD2. The CDR3 contains 13 residues. V lost 2 bases and J lost 9; bases outside the gene matches: 2. Germline CDR1 and CDR2: SEHNR and FQNEAQ (reference sequence). In DNA form, the CDR3 reads TGTGCCAGCAGCTTATCACTAGCGGGTGAGCAGTTCTTC. Amino acid sequence: CASSLSLAGEQFF.

In the case of this clone: Compared with germline, one end of the junction differs, possibly owing to a read error. This rearrangement joins TRBV20-1 to TRBJ2-7; weak D call: TRBD2 (7 bases). Germline V gene lookup returns CDR1 DFQATT and CDR2 SNEGSKA (reference sequence). The CDR3 extends over 11 amino acids. CDR3 bases: TGCAGTCCTAGGGGGGGATACGAGCAGTACTTC. This translates into CSPRGGYEQYF.